This T cell receptor (beta chain) derives from a study of cytomegalovirus exposure and HLA in healthy donors. General study results and limits: As a later analysis showed, a missense DCLRE1C variant was linked to trimming of TCR beta V- and J-genes.

Each donor's status was that of a healthy bone marrow donor. The PCR used 60 Vbeta and 13 Jbeta primers. Profiled with immunoSEQ multiplex PCR; TCRdb holds only in-frame clones, not every one. This table holds 100,000 to 150,000 clones, around 80% found once. Germline CDR1 and CDR2: MDHEN and SYDVKM. Trimming stripped 8 bases from V and 7 bases from J, with 12 bases between. The CDR3 covers 12 residues. As regards this clone: What it recognizes is unknown.

The chain carries TRBV28 and TRBJ2-1; TRBD1 might be the D (5 bases). What was sequenced was PBMCs. This receptor was taken from a woman aged 40-49 years in good health and CMV-seronegative. In DNA, the CDR3 is TGTGCCAGCTTACTCCAGGGAAATGAGCAGTTCTTC. Its translation: CASLLQGNEQFF.